Listed below are T cell receptor beta chains from one sample, sequenced in a study of monozygotic twins with inflammatory bowel disease. TCRdb reprocessed the 5' RACE reads, with one entry per CDR3 protein and no DNA. The sample includes more than 110,000 distinct CDR3 sequences. Sequenced sample: blood. These receptors originate from a human donor with ulcerative colitis or Crohn's disease, or a healthy co-twin of an affected twin (not recorded which). Both conserved end residues are part of each CDR3.

J: TRBJ2-3
V: TRBV20-1
CDR3: CSASSTSGTLDTQYF

J: TRBJ2-1
V: TRBV25-1
CDR3: CASSPGQGVYEQFF

J: TRBJ2-1
V: TRBV4-3
CDR3: CASSLGLAEYNEQFF

J: TRBJ2-5
V: TRBV12-5
CDR3: CASGLGRTAETQYF

J: TRBJ2-3
V: TRBV9
CDR3: CASSPSGGKDTQYF

J: TRBJ2-3
V: TRBV20-1
CDR3: CSAARGGSTDTQYF

J: TRBJ2-7
V: TRBV12-3/TRBV12-4
CDR3: CASSLSRAGYEQYF

J: TRBJ2-7
V: TRBV28
CDR3: CASSLKGLAGAYEQYF

J: TRBJ1-2
V: TRBV6-1
CDR3: CASSAPGAVGYTF

J: TRBJ1-1
V: TRBV28
CDR3: CASSLQGAGTEAFF

J: TRBJ1-5
V: TRBV20-1
CDR3: CSARPTRNQPQHF

J: TRBJ2-2
V: TRBV20-1
CDR3: CSARYVQNANTGELFF

J: TRBJ2-7
V: TRBV5-1
CDR3: CASSRDYSYEQYF

J: TRBJ1-5
V: TRBV4-3
CDR3: CASSQVPGRPQHF

J: TRBJ1-6
V: TRBV5-1
CDR3: CASSLATGVGSPLHF

J: TRBJ2-2
V: TRBV21-1
CDR3: CASSKAKSRTGMNTGELFF

J: TRBJ2-7
V: TRBV19
CDR3: CASNNRGSSYEQYF

J: TRBJ1-6
V: TRBV12-3/TRBV12-4
CDR3: CASSGTGGSYSYNSPLHF

J: TRBJ2-7
V: TRBV29-1
CDR3: CSVLGVSGPLYEQYF

J: TRBJ2-1
V: TRBV18
CDR3: CASSPDSVYNEQFF

J: TRBJ2-3
V: TRBV18
CDR3: CASSPGDTDTQYF

J: TRBJ1-5
V: TRBV12-3/TRBV12-4
CDR3: CASSFRDNQPQHF

J: TRBJ2-3
V: TRBV11-2
CDR3: CASSSWGGLSSTDTQYF

J: TRBJ1-1
V: TRBV7-9
CDR3: CASSTQTGQNTEAFF

J: TRBJ2-2
V: TRBV19
CDR3: CASSDQSANTGELFF

J: TRBJ2-5
V: TRBV29-1
CDR3: CSVRGGQTQYF

J: TRBJ1-2
V: TRBV20-1
CDR3: CSAKGTERIYGYTF

J: TRBJ2-4
V: TRBV20-1
CDR3: CSHSSRAGAKNIQYF

J: TRBJ2-1
V: TRBV11-3
CDR3: CASSLRDSDNEQFF

J: TRBJ1-2
V: TRBV30
CDR3: CAWSVRGVVRYYGYTF

J: TRBJ1-5
V: TRBV6-1
CDR3: CASSTDRSNQPQHF

J: TRBJ1-2
V: TRBV6-1
CDR3: CASRPQGWFGYTF

J: TRBJ2-7
V: TRBV12-3/TRBV12-4
CDR3: CASSIGDRTSYEQYF

J: TRBJ2-7
V: TRBV5-4
CDR3: CASSTRTGSDEQYF

J: TRBJ1-1
V: TRBV5-1
CDR3: CASSGGAGYTEAFF

J: TRBJ2-2
V: TRBV5-4
CDR3: CASSLVAGLNTGELFF

J: TRBJ2-2
V: TRBV24-1
CDR3: CAVAGYTGELFF

J: TRBJ2-6
V: TRBV6-5
CDR3: CASSYAESGANVLTF

J: TRBJ1-5
V: TRBV19
CDR3: CASSMPRGPNQPQHF

J: TRBJ2-6
V: TRBV29-1
CDR3: CSVSGRSSGANVLTF